Below are 4 T cell receptor beta chains sequenced from a single sample in a study of blood T cell repertoires in COVID-19. This table comes from immunoSEQ multiplex PCR, and its TCRdb copy is limited to in-frame clones, with some not included. The sample consists of 380,000 or so clones, around 88% of them appearing once. The sample was peripheral blood. Receptors were obtained from a woman between 55 and 75 years old with COVID-19, enrolled during active disease.

The gene calls are TRBV5-1 and TRBJ2-5, with TRBD2 identical over 7 bases. The CDR3 sequence is 14 residues long. Trimming at V came to 0 bases and at J to 5 bases, leaving 4 bases not matched to a gene. Germline CDR1 SGHRS, CDR2 YFSETQ. The DNA for the CDR3 is TGCGCCAGCAGCTTGGGGGAGGGCGGCGAGACCCAGTACTTC. As protein: CASSLGEGGETQYF.

The CDR3: CASSYGGDVGEQYF. CDR3 DNA sequence: TGTGCCAGCAGCTACGGCGGGGACGTGGGCGAGCAGTACTTC. The chain has TRBV5-6 and TRBJ2-7; a possible D gene is TRBD2 (6 bases). This CDR3 is built from 14 residues. V lost 3 bases and J 6 bases, leaving 16 bases between the germline ends. Looked up from germline, CDR1 is SGHDT and CDR2 is YYEEEE.

The chain couples TRBV11-3 to TRBJ2-7, with 13 positions matching TRBD2. The CDR3 runs 15 residues. With V trimmed by 2 bases and J by 5 bases, 3 bases remained unmatched. Germline loops: CDR1 SGHNT, CDR2 YENEEA. In DNA, the CDR3 is TGTGCCAGCAGCTTATCACTAGCGGGGGGGCACGAGCAGTACTTC. Translation gives CASSLSLAGGHEQYF.

The chain uses TRBV9 and TRBJ1-1, with TRBD1 identical over 10 bases. The CDR3 runs 15 residues. Trimming cost V 3 bases and J 8 bases; bases outside gene matches: 10. Germline-derived CDR1 and CDR2 are SGDLS and YYNGEE. The CDR3 DNA sequence: TGTGCCAGCAGCGGAGCCGGACAGGGGGTTGCAGAAGCTTTCTTT. This gives the protein CASSGAGQGVAEAFF. Together with reference TRBV9 and TRBJ1-1, the CDR3 gives the full variable domain: DSGVTQTPKHLITATGQRVTLRCSPRSGDLSVYWYQQSLDQGLQFLIQYYNGEERAKGNILERFSAQQFPDLHSELNLSSLELGDSALYFCASSGAGQGVAEAFFGQGTRLTVV.